This T cell receptor beta chain was captured by sequencing in a study of cytomegalovirus exposure and HLA in healthy donors. With respect to this clone: Its antigen is not identified.

Overall study findings and caveats: A list of more than 150 TCR beta chains associated with cytomegalovirus was given.

TCRdb's table, derived via immunoSEQ multiplex PCR, lists solely in-frame clones and lacks some. This table has 300,000 to 450,000 clones, 86% appearing once. Trimming cost V 10 bases and J 0 bases, with 6 bases left between them. The germline gives CDR1 SEHNR, CDR2 FQNEAQ (reference sequence). The CDR3 covers 12 residues. Sequenced input: PBMCs. This clonotype was sampled from a woman in her late teens or twenties in good health and CMV-seronegative. V and J are TRBV7-9 and TRBJ2-2, with D perhaps TRBD2 (5 bases). This CDR3 reads CAIGANTGELFF. CDR3 in DNA: TGTGCCATCGGGGCGAACACCGGGGAGCTGTTTTTT. Full variable domain (rest looked up from reference TRBV7-9 and TRBJ2-2): DTGVSQNPRHKITKRGQNVTFRCDPISEHNRLYWYRQTLGQGPEFLTYFQNEAQLEKSRLLSDRFSAERPKGSFSTLEIQRTEQGDSAMYLCAIGANTGELFFGEGSRLTVL.